This TCR beta chain comes out of a study of T-cell memory formation after mild COVID-19. Using its own MiXCR run on the 5' RACE reads, TCRdb lists one record per CDR3 protein. The table has 350,000 to 450,000 distinct CDR3 sequences, 25% to 30% seen once; the top ten hold approximately 13%. From germline, CDR1 is SGHTA and CDR2 FQGNSA. Between the trimmed V and J ends, which lost 6 bases and 9 bases, there was a span of 12 bases. The CDR3 spans 13 residues. This chain uses TRBV7-2 with TRBJ2-6; D tentatively reads TRBD1 or TRBD2 (5 bases each). This TCR was recovered from an adult woman who had mild COVID-19 (a few samples of this study predate the infection). Cell type and time point are not known. The sequenced sample consisted of PBMCs or a T cell subset sorted from them (not recorded which). The CDR3 loop reads CASRPGTNNVLTF. In DNA, the CDR3 is TGTGCCAGCAGACCCGGGACGAACAACGTCCTGACTTTC. The complete variable domain, with remaining parts taken from reference TRBV7-2 and TRBJ2-6, reads GAGVSQSPSNKVTEKGKDVELRCDPISGHTALYWYRQSLGQGLEFLIYFQGNSAPDKSGLPSDRFSAERTGGSVSTLTIQRTQQEDSAVYLCASRPGTNNVLTFGAGSRLTVL.